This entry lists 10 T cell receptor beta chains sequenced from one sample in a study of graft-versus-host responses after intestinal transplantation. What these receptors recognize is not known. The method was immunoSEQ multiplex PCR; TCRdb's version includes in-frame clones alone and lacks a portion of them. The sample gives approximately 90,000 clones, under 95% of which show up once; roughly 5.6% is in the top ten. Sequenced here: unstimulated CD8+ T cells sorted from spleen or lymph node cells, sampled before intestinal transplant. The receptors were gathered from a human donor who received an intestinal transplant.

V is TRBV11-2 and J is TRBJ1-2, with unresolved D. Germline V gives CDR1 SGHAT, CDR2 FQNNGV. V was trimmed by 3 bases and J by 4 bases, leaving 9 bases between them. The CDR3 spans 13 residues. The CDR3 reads CASSFGEGYGYTF. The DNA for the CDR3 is TGTGCCAGCAGCTTCGGGGAGGGCTATGGCTACACCTTC.

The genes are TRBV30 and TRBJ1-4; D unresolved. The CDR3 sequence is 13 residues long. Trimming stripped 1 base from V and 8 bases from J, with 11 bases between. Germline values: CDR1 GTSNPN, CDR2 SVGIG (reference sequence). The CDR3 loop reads CAWSGGETEKLFF. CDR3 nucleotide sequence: TGTGCCTGGAGTGGTGGGGAGACCGAAAAACTGTTTTTT. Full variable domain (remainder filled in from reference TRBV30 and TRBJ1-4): SQTIHQWPATLVQPVGSPLSLECTVEGTSNPNLYWYRQAAGRGLQLLFYSVGIGQISSEVPQNLSASRPQDRQFILSSKKLLLSDSGFYLCAWSGGETEKLFFGSGTQLSVL.

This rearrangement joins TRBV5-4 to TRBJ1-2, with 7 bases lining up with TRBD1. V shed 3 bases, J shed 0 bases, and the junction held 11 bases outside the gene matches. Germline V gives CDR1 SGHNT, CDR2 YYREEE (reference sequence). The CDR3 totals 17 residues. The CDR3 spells CASSWWTGPHPNYGYTF. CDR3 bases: TGTGCCAGCAGCTGGTGGACAGGCCCGCACCCTAACTATGGCTACACCTTC.

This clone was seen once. In DNA, the CDR3 is TGTGCCAGCACCCCCCGGGACAGGTACCACGAGCAGTACTTC. This translates into CASTPRDRYHEQYF. The chain combines TRBV6-5 with TRBJ2-7; 8 bases match TRBD1. The ends lost 7 bases at V and 5 bases at J; junction bases unmatched: 10. This CDR3 is 14 amino acids long. Looked up from germline, CDR1 is MNHEY and CDR2 is SVGAGI.

CDR3 bases: TGCGCCAGCAGTCCTGGGGTAGCGCGATACAATGAGCAGTTCTTC. Translated: CASSPGVARYNEQFF. This chain connects TRBV10-1 to TRBJ2-1, with a possible D match to TRBD2 (5 bases). CDR1 and CDR2 from the germline V gene are WNHNN and SYGVQD (reference sequence). CDR3 length: 15 amino acids. The V end was cut by 5 bases, the J end by 4 bases, with 15 bases between.

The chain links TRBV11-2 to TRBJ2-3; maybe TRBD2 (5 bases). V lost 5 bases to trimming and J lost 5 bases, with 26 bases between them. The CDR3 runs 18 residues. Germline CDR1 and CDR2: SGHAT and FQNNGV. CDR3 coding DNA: TGTGCCAGCAGCCGACAAAAATCACTAGGCCCCGAGCGAGATACGCAGTATTTT. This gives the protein CASSRQKSLGPERDTQYF. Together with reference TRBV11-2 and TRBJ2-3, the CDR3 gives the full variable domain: EAGVAQSPRYKIIEKRQSVAFWCNPISGHATLYWYQQILGQGPKLLIQFQNNGVVDDSQLPKDRFSAERLKGVDSTLKIQPAKLEDSAVYLCASSRQKSLGPERDTQYFGPGTRLTVL.

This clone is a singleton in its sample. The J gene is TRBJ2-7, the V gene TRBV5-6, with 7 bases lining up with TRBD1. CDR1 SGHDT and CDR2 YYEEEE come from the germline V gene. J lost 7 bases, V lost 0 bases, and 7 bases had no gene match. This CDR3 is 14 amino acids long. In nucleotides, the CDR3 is TGTGCCAGCAGCTTGGGACAGGGATCGGGGGAGCAGTACTTC. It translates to CASSLGQGSGEQYF.

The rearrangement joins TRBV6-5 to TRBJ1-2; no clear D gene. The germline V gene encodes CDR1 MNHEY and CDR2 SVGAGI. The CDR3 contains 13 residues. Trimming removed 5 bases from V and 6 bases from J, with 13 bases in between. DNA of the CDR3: TGTGCCAGCAGTGCCGGGATCCAAAATGGCTACACCTTC. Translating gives CASSAGIQNGYTF.

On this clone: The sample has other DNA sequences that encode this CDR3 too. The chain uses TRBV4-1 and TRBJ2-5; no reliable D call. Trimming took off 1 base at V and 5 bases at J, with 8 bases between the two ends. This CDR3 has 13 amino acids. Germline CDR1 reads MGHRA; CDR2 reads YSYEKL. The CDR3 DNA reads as TGCGCCAGCAGCCAAGTAGGATCTGAGACCCAGTACTTC. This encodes CASSQVGSETQYF.

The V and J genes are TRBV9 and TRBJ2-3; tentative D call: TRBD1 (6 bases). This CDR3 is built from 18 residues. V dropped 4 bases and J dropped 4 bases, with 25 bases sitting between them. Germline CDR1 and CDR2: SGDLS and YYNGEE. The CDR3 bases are TGTGCCAGCAGCTCCCGTAGGGGGTGGGAAGGGACGGCAGATACGCAGTATTTT. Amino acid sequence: CASSSRRGWEGTADTQYF.